The source of this T cell receptor beta chain is a study of neurological immune-mediated disorders. The CDR3 covers 15 residues. Looked up from germline, CDR1 is SGHRS and CDR2 is YFSETQ. V was shortened by 0 bases and J by 4 bases, with 13 bases between the two germline ends. Overall study results and limits: While HTLV-1-associated myelopathy showed the greatest TCR clonal expansion, multiple sclerosis showed the least, falling below healthy controls.

This clonotype was recorded at least ten times. The antigen is unknown. Healthy controls consisted of blood bank volunteers in Maryland, USA. The unsorted libraries had their origin in 2 million PBMCs stored at -80 C. The cDNA was produced through 5'RACE with 10-nucleotide random UMIs. TCRdb passed the 5' RACE reads through MiXCR, listing each CDR3 protein once. Seen here are under 90,000 distinct CDR3 sequences, 10% observed once, and the top ten hold about 2%. The chain combines TRBV5-1 with TRBJ2-5; weak D call: TRBD1 (7 bases). Source material: PBMCs. The clonotype originates from a man aged 35 to 55 in good health. The CDR3 coding sequence is TGCGCCAGCAGCTTGGCCAACCAGGGGGGAGAGACCCAGTACTTC. Amino acid sequence: CASSLANQGGETQYF.